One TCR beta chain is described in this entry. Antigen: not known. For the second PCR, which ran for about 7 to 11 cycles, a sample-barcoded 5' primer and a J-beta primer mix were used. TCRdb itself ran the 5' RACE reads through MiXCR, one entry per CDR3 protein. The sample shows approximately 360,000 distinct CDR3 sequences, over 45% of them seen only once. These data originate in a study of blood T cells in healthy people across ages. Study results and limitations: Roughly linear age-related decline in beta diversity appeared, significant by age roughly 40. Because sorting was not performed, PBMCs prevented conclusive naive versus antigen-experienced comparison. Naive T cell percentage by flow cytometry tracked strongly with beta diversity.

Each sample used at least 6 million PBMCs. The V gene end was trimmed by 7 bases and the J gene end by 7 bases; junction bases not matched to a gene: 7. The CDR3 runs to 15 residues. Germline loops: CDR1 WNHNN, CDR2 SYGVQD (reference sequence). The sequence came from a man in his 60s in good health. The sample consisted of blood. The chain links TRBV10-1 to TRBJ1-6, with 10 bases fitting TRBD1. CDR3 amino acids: CASNWTGGKNSPLHF. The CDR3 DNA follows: TGCGCCAGCAACTGGACAGGGGGGAAAAATTCACCCCTCCACTTT.